This T cell receptor (beta chain) originates from a study of CD8 T cells in ankylosing spondylitis. Findings and limits, study-wide: Eight highly homologous variants formed a TCR beta motif that appeared characteristic of ankylosing spondylitis blood. Some motif variants had been reported before (in reactive arthritis synovial fluid and blood). Clones linked with disease were CD8+ and fairly uncommon in the peripheral blood. Matched ankylosing spondylitis synovial fluid reportedly contained a significantly enriched population of disease-linked clones.

TCRdb re-derived calls from the 5' RACE reads in MiXCR, one entry per CDR3 protein. The table has about 150,000 distinct CDR3 sequences, under 35% seen once. The J segment lost 5 bases and the V segment lost 4 bases, leaving 4 bases of the junction unmatched. The length of the CDR3 is 14 residues. There are many counts of this clonotype. What it recognizes is unknown. The receptor was derived from a male donor with ankylosing spondylitis. The sequenced material came from synovial fluid, either unsorted or a sorted T cell fraction (not recorded which). This chain connects TRBV12-3 or TRBV12-4 to TRBJ2-1; TRBD1 matches 8 bases. The CDR3 sequence is CASSSTGGHNEQFF. For the CDR3, the DNA is TGTGCCAGCAGTTCAACAGGGGGACACAATGAGCAGTTCTTC.